These 24 T cell receptor beta chains were all obtained from the same sample, sequenced in a study of vaccination and CD4 T cells after COVID-19. Researchers used the Oncomine TCR Beta short-read assay to sequence DNA from cultured CD4+ T cells. One entry per CDR3 protein, called by TCRdb with MiXCR from the PCR reads. The table has about 14,000 distinct CDR3 sequences, more than 35% seen once. The treatment: roughly 11-day PBMC culture with coronavirus spike peptide pools or control peptides (ViraFEST assay). No antigen has been identified for these receptors. Sample: CD4+ T cells from blood, cultured in vitro, taken after SARS-CoV-2 vaccination. The receptors were gathered from a human donor who had recovered from COVID-19.

This clonotype was detected a few times. The chain carries TRBV19 and TRBJ1-2, with TRBD1 as a possible D gene (6 bases). CDR3 length: 12 residues. V lost 9 bases and J 5 bases, leaving 13 bases between the germline ends. The germline V gene has CDR1 LNHDA and CDR2 SQIVND (reference sequence). This CDR3 is CASRGLWYGYTF. The DNA of the CDR3 is TGTGCCAGCAGGGGACTTTGGTATGGCTACACCTTC.

This chain connects TRBV7-9 to TRBJ2-7; 8 bases fit TRBD1. With V trimmed by 4 bases and J by 2 bases, 7 bases remained unmatched. Germline CDR1 reads SEHNR; CDR2 reads FQNEAQ (reference sequence). The CDR3 totals 15 residues. The CDR3 here is CASSSLDRVAYEQYF. For the CDR3, the DNA is TGTGCCAGCAGCTCATTGGACAGGGTCGCCTACGAGCAGTACTTC.

This clonotype has only a few counts. J is TRBJ2-4 and V is TRBV27; TRBD1 is a possible D gene (5 bases). V lost 0 bases and J 6 bases, leaving 9 bases between the germline ends. CDR1 is MNHEY, CDR2 SMNVEV, per germline (reference sequence). The CDR3 extends over 14 amino acids. CDR3 loop: CASSLSFDRNIQYF. CDR3 DNA sequence: TGTGCCAGCAGTTTATCGTTCGACAGAAACATTCAGTACTTC.

This clonotype was seen a handful of times. The gene calls are TRBV20-1 and TRBJ1-1; D ambiguous. The germline CDR1 and CDR2 sequences are DFQATT and SNEGSKA (reference sequence). Trimming pared 4 bases from V and 5 bases from J, leaving 8 bases between. CDR3 length equals 11 residues. The CDR3 is CSAILRTEAFF. DNA for the CDR3: TGCAGTGCTATACTCAGGACTGAAGCTTTCTTT.

V is TRBV5-1 and J is TRBJ2-1; perhaps TRBD1 as D (5 bases). Germline-derived CDR1 and CDR2 are SGHRS and YFSETQ. Trimming took off 0 bases at V and 2 bases at J, with 12 bases between the two ends. The CDR3 is 16 residues long. The CDR3: CASSLEVRGTYNEQFF. Here the CDR3 DNA reads TGCGCCAGCAGCTTGGAAGTTAGGGGCACCTACAATGAGCAGTTCTTC.

The V and J genes are TRBV7-9 and TRBJ2-2; D is uncertain. Germline lookup yields CDR1 SEHNR and CDR2 FQNEAQ (reference sequence). Trimming cost V 1 base and J 6 bases, with 9 bases left between them. There are 14 residues in the CDR3. The CDR3, as DNA: TGTGCCAGCAGCTTAGACCATCCGGCCGGGGAGCTGTTTTTT. Protein sequence: CASSLDHPAGELFF.

The chain carries TRBV5-1 and TRBJ2-7; TRBD1 or TRBD2 may be the D gene (5 bases each). The CDR3 is made up of 13 amino acids. The germline V gene encodes CDR1 SGHRS and CDR2 YFSETQ. The germline V and J ends were trimmed by 5 bases and 7 bases, with 16 bases remaining between them. The CDR3 reads CASRPGTRAEQYF. In DNA, the CDR3 is TGCGCCAGCAGGCCCGGGACCAGGGCTGAGCAGTACTTC.

The rearrangement uses TRBV15 and TRBJ2-7; 9 bases are shared with TRBD2. V dropped 5 bases and J dropped 9; count of bases not matched to a gene: 17. The CDR3 consists of 16 residues. Germline-derived CDR1 and CDR2 are LNHNV and YYDKDF (reference sequence). In DNA, the CDR3 is TGTGCCACCAGCTCCCGCCGAGGGACTAGCCGCTTAGGGCAGTACTTC. Translated, it gives CATSSRRGTSRLGQYF.

V is TRBV27 and J is TRBJ1-5; D unresolved. V was trimmed by 3 bases and J by 0 bases, leaving 12 bases between them. Germline CDR1 MNHEY, CDR2 SMNVEV (reference sequence). CDR3 length: 16 residues. The CDR3 loop reads CASSLLGSTSNQPQHF. CDR3 nucleotide sequence: TGTGCCAGCAGTTTGTTAGGGTCTACTAGCAATCAGCCCCAGCATTTT.

The chain uses TRBV5-4 and TRBJ2-5, with 9 bases aligning to TRBD1. With 2 bases clipped from V and 5 bases from J, the junction kept 7 bases outside the gene matches. CDR3 length: 15 amino acids. The germline V gene encodes CDR1 SGHNT and CDR2 YYREEE (reference sequence). CDR3 protein: CASSLGDRGIETQYF. The CDR3 DNA reads as TGTGCCAGCAGCTTAGGAGACAGGGGGATTGAGACCCAGTACTTC.

CDR3 DNA: TGTGCCAGCGGGGGGGGCGTGAATGGCTACACCTTC. It is translated as CASGGGVNGYTF. This chain connects TRBV7-9 to TRBJ1-2; D is possibly TRBD1 (6 bases). The CDR3 consists of 12 residues. Trimming shortened V by 8 bases and J by 6 bases, and 13 bases separated the two germline ends. CDR1 is SEHNR, CDR2 FQNEAQ, per germline (reference sequence).

In this sample, this clonotype turned up a few times. The V and J genes are TRBV6-2 or TRBV6-3 and TRBJ1-5; TRBD1 agrees at 9 bases. V was pared by 7 bases and J by 7 bases, with 11 bases of the junction left unmatched. The germline CDR1 and CDR2 sequences are MNHEY and SVGEGT. CDR3 length: 15 amino acids. The CDR3 sequence is CASTRSGTGNQPQHF. In DNA form, the CDR3 reads TGTGCCAGCACCCGTTCAGGGACAGGGAACCAGCCCCAGCATTTT.

This clonotype has just one count. This CDR3 is CASSSAGGGSYEQYF. CDR3 in DNA: TGTGCCAGCAGTTCCGCGGGGGGGGGGTCCTACGAGCAGTACTTC. V usage is TRBV6-5 and J usage is TRBJ2-7; 9 nucleotides line up with TRBD2. With 4 bases clipped from V and 1 base from J, the junction kept 5 bases outside the gene matches. CDR3 length: 15 amino acids. Germline V gene sequence: CDR1 MNHEY, CDR2 SVGAGI.

V is TRBV7-9 and J is TRBJ2-3; TRBD2 matches at 9 bases. The CDR3 length is 15 residues. With V trimmed by 5 bases and J by 3 bases, 6 bases remained unmatched. Germline CDR1 reads SEHNR; CDR2 reads FQNEAQ (reference sequence). The CDR3 loop reads CASSTSSGMTDTQYF. DNA for the CDR3: TGTGCCAGCAGCACGTCTAGCGGGATGACAGATACGCAGTATTTT.

This chain connects TRBV6-5 to TRBJ1-6; D not certain. The CDR3 spans 16 residues. Germline lookup yields CDR1 MNHEY and CDR2 SVGAGI. V was cut by 0 bases and J by 9 bases, with 15 bases left in between. The CDR3 is CASSYSYEALSSPLHF. In DNA, the CDR3 is TGTGCCAGCAGTTACTCGTATGAGGCCCTTAGTTCACCCCTCCACTTT.

This sequence joins TRBV5-4 and TRBJ1-2; 7 positions agree with TRBD1. The CDR3 loop spans 20 amino acids. V lost 0 bases, J lost 2 bases, and 19 bases stayed unmatched. Germline V lookup: CDR1 SGHNT, CDR2 YYREEE (reference sequence). CDR3 residues: CASSLDVRFQDRRNNYGYTF. The DNA for the CDR3 is TGTGCCAGCAGCTTGGACGTCCGTTTCCAGGACAGGAGGAACAACTATGGCTACACCTTC.

In its sample, this clonotype was seen a few times. This sequence joins TRBV19 and TRBJ1-2, with 8 bases identical to TRBD1. This CDR3 spans 13 amino acids. Germline values: CDR1 LNHDA, CDR2 SQIVND (reference sequence). Trimming cost V 5 bases and J 8 bases; bases outside gene matches: 7. CDR3 sequence reads: CASSWQGAWGYTF. Here the CDR3 DNA reads TGTGCCAGTAGTTGGCAGGGGGCATGGGGCTACACCTTC.

The chain joins TRBV19 to TRBJ2-5, with TRBD2 matching 9 bases. CDR1 and CDR2 (germline): LNHDA, SQIVND (reference sequence). The CDR3 contains 15 residues. The ends lost 3 bases at V and 2 bases at J; junction bases unmatched: 4. CDR3 sequence: CASSILSGGQETQYF. For the CDR3, the DNA is TGTGCCAGTAGTATTCTTAGCGGGGGACAAGAGACCCAGTACTTC.

This clonotype is labeled as medium-sized. The genes are TRBV2 and TRBJ2-5, with D possibly matching TRBD2 (5 bases). Germline CDR1 and CDR2: SNHLY and FYNNEI. V lost 6 bases, J lost 1 base, and 18 bases lay in between. The length of the CDR3 is 16 residues. The DNA for the CDR3 is TGTGCCAGCAGCCCGAACGGGGTAGCGCGCCAAGAGACCCAGTACTTC. Translating it yields CASSPNGVARQETQYF.

The rearrangement uses TRBV20-1 and TRBJ1-1; 7 nucleotides line up with TRBD1. V dropped 7 bases and J dropped 0; count of bases not matched to a gene: 5. The germline V gene encodes CDR1 DFQATT and CDR2 SNEGSKA (reference sequence). CDR3 length: 13 residues. This CDR3 is CSVPGQMNTEAFF. The CDR3 nucleotides are TGCAGTGTTCCGGGACAGATGAACACTGAAGCTTTCTTT.

The V call is TRBV4-1, the J call TRBJ2-7; D is unresolved. Germline V gene data show CDR1 as MGHRA and CDR2 as YSYEKL. V dropped 0 bases and J dropped 4 bases, with 19 bases sitting between them. CDR3 length equals 17 residues. Written as DNA, the CDR3 is TGCGCCAGCAGCCAAGATTTTGGCCGCGGCCCCGCTTACGAGCAGTACTTC. Protein: CASSQDFGRGPAYEQYF.

The chain recombines TRBV6-1 with TRBJ1-1, with no clear D. CDR3 length equals 14 residues. The V end was cut by 6 bases, the J end by 1 base, with 12 bases between. Germline values: CDR1 MNHNS, CDR2 SASEGT. Here the CDR3 reads CASRRIWTNTEAFF. CDR3 nucleotide sequence: TGTGCCAGCAGGAGGATTTGGACGAACACTGAAGCTTTCTTT.

This clonotype showed up just a few times. The chain couples TRBV7-8 to TRBJ1-3; D is uncertain. Trimming stripped 5 bases from V and 0 bases from J, with 11 bases between. The germline V gene encodes CDR1 SGHVS and CDR2 FQNEAQ. The CDR3 runs to 15 residues. The CDR3 loop reads CASSPWTGSGNTIYF. CDR3 sequence (DNA): TGTGCCAGCAGCCCCTGGACTGGCTCTGGAAACACCATATATTTT.

The gene calls are TRBV5-3 and TRBJ1-2, with 11 bases aligning to TRBD1. TRBV5-3 is an ORF, and what it does is uncertain. The CDR3 spans 16 residues. V gave up 8 bases and J gave up 2 bases; unmatched junction bases: 11. CDR3 in amino acids: CASSPDRGRRNYGYTF. Written as DNA, the CDR3 is TGTGCCAGCAGCCCGGACAGGGGGCGGCGGAACTATGGCTACACCTTC.